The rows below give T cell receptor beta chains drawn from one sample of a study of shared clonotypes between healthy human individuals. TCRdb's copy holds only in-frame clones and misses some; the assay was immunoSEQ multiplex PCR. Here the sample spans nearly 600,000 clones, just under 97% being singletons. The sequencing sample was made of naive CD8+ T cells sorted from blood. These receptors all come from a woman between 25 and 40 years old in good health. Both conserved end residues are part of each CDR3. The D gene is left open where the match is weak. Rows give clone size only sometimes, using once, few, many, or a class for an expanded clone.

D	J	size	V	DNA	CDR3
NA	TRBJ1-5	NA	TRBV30	TGTGCCTGGAGTCCCGACAGCAATCAGCCCCAGCATTTT	CAWSPDSNQPQHF
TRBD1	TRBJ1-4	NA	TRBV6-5	TGTGCCAGCAGTTACACAGGGGGCGCGGGTGAAAAACTGTTTTTT	CASSYTGGAGEKLFF
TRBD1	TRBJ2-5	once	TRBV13	TGTGCCAGCAGCCCAGACAGGGGGCCAAACCAAGAGACCCAGTACTTC	CASSPDRGPNQETQYF
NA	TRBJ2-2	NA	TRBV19	TGTGCCAGTAGTATTGTGGCAGGGAACACCGGGGAGCTGTTTTTT	CASSIVAGNTGELFF
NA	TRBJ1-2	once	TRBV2	TGTGCCAGCAGTGCCAGGGACCACTATGGCTACACCTTC	CASSARDHYGYTF
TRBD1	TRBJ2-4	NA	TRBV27	TGTGCCAGCAGCCTGACAGGGGTAGCCATTCAGTACTTC	CASSLTGVAIQYF
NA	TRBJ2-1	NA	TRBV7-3	TGTGCCAGCAGCTTCTTGACGATGGGTGAGCAGTTCTTC	CASSFLTMGEQFF
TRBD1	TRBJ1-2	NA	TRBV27	TGTGCCAGCAAGGAGGGGACAGGGTATGGCTACACCTTC	CASKEGTGYGYTF
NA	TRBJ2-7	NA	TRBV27	TGTGCCAGCAGTTTAGACCTGCACTCCTACGAGCAGTACTTC	CASSLDLHSYEQYF
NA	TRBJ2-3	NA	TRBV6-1	TGTGCCAGCAGTGAACACTCGCTAGCGACTAGCACAGATACGCAGTATTTT	CASSEHSLATSTDTQYF
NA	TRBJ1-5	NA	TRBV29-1	TGCAGCGATTCTGGTGGGACTCATAGCAATCAGCCCCAGCATTTT	CSDSGGTHSNQPQHF
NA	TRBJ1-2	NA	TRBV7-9	TGTGCCACCGCAAGGTCGGGGGACGGCTATGGCTACACCTTC	CATARSGDGYGYTF
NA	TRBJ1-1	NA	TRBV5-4	TGTGCCAGCAGCTTGGGACAGCCGAACACTGAAGCTTTCTTT	CASSLGQPNTEAFF
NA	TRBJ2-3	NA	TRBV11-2	TGTGCCAGCAGCTTAGATAGGGTGGGTCGCGCAGATACGCAGTATTTT	CASSLDRVGRADTQYF
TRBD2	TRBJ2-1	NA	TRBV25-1	TGTGCCAGCAGCGTAGCGGGAGGGCTTCTCGTCTTCTTC	CASSVAGGLLVFF
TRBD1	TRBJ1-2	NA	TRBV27	TGTGCCAGCAGTTGGGGGACAGGGGGAGGTTTTGGCTACACCTTC	CASSWGTGGGFGYTF
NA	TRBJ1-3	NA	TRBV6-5	TGTGCCAGCAGTTACGGCCAGGGGGGAAACACCATATATTTT	CASSYGQGGNTIYF
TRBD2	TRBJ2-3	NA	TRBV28	TGTGCCAGCAGTCTTGGACTAGCGTACCCTAGCACAGATACGCAGTATTTT	CASSLGLAYPSTDTQYF
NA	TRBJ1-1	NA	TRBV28	TGTGCCAGCAGTTTAGAGGACAGCATGAACACTGAAGCTTTCTTT	CASSLEDSMNTEAFF
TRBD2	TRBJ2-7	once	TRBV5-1	TGCGCCAGCAACCCAACTAGCGGGAGTAGTTTTGACTACGAGCAGTACTTC	CASNPTSGSSFDYEQYF